This TCR beta chain stems from a study of blood T cell repertoires in COVID-19. Study in general: The United States, Italy and Spain supplied acute and convalescent COVID-19 samples. From T cells, B-cell-depleted T cells, or PBMCs came the material, which was cDNA or gDNA.

Methods used by the authors: Amplification with reference gene primers provided the estimates of nucleated cell counts. TCRdb's table, derived via immunoSEQ multiplex PCR, lists solely in-frame clones and lacks some. The D gene and trimming were derived from the DNA, and the V and J assignments and clone size from that table. The data contain approximately 110,000 clones, over 75% of them seen just once; the ten biggest clones take up 4% to 5%. This clonotype was sampled from a man aged 45-65 years with acute or convalescent COVID-19. The specimen was peripheral blood.

DNA for the CDR3: TGTGCTGGACGTAGGGGAGGTACGAATTCACCCCTCCACTTT. Its protein product is CAGRRGGTNSPLHF. The chain links TRBV28 to TRBJ1-6; a possible D gene is TRBD1 (5 bases). Germline lookup yields CDR1 MDHEN and CDR2 SYDVKM. The CDR3 totals 14 residues. Using reference TRBV28 and TRBJ1-6 for the parts outside the CDR3, the full variable domain is DVKVTQSSRYLVKRTGEKVFLECVQDMDHENMFWYRQDPGLGLRLIYFSYDVKMKEKGDIPEGYSVSREKKERFSLILESASTNQTSMYLCAGRRGGTNSPLHFGNGTRLTVT.